Listed below are T cell receptor beta chains from one sample, sequenced in a study of T cells in localized non-small cell lung cancer. Sequencing was performed with immunoSEQ multiplex PCR; in TCRdb, only in-frame clones are kept and a portion is missing. The table includes some 14,000 clones, roughly 84% detected once. Sequenced material: peripheral blood, taken before any cancer treatment. The receptors shown here come from a female donor aged 60 or older with stage I squamous cell lung carcinoma. The CDR3 runs from the conserved cysteine through the conserved F or W. A D gene is named only where the DNA matches it firmly. The size of a clone is reported for some rows only, either as once, few or many, or as a class for expanded clones.

v_gene: TRBV5-1
j_gene: TRBJ2-2
abundance: NA
d_gene: NA
CDR3aa: CASSPLGGNTGELFF
CDR3nt: TGCGCCAGCAGCCCCCTAGGGGGGAACACCGGGGAGCTGTTTTTT

v_gene: TRBV7-9
j_gene: TRBJ2-1
abundance: NA
d_gene: TRBD2
CDR3aa: CASSRLRPSGVEQFF
CDR3nt: TGTGCCAGCAGCCGCTTACGCCCTAGCGGGGTTGAGCAGTTCTTC

v_gene: TRBV7-2
j_gene: TRBJ1-2
abundance: NA
d_gene: NA
CDR3aa: CASSPGTNPGYGYTF
CDR3nt: TGTGCCAGCAGCCCAGGGACGAACCCCGGCTATGGCTACACCTTC

v_gene: TRBV2
j_gene: TRBJ2-1
abundance: NA
d_gene: NA
CDR3aa: CASRDNYQDPYNEQFF
CDR3nt: TGTGCCAGCAGGGATAACTACCAAGACCCGTACAATGAGCAGTTCTTC

v_gene: TRBV7-8
j_gene: TRBJ2-1
abundance: NA
d_gene: NA
CDR3aa: CASRIMGNEQFF
CDR3nt: TGTGCCAGCAGGATTATGGGCAATGAGCAGTTCTTC

v_gene: TRBV5-4
j_gene: TRBJ2-6
abundance: NA
d_gene: TRBD2
CDR3aa: CASSKAGAITGANVLTF
CDR3nt: TGTGCCAGCAGCAAAGCGGGGGCCATTACTGGGGCCAACGTCCTGACTTTC

v_gene: TRBV5-3
j_gene: TRBJ1-2
abundance: NA
d_gene: NA
CDR3aa: CASRDRGIYGYTF
CDR3nt: TGTGCCAGCAGGGATAGGGGGATCTATGGCTACACCTTC

v_gene: TRBV5-1
j_gene: TRBJ1-1
abundance: NA
d_gene: NA
CDR3aa: CASSLTGHPTTEAFF
CDR3nt: TGCGCCAGCAGCCTAACAGGGCACCCGACCACTGAAGCTTTCTTT

v_gene: TRBV19
j_gene: TRBJ1-3
abundance: few
d_gene: NA
CDR3aa: CASSSTSSGNTIYF
CDR3nt: TGTGCCAGTAGTTCTACATCCTCTGGAAACACCATATATTTT

v_gene: TRBV5-5
j_gene: TRBJ2-7
abundance: few
d_gene: NA
CDR3aa: CASSWGTYSYEQYF
CDR3nt: TGTGCCAGCAGCTGGGGGACTTACTCCTACGAGCAGTACTTC

v_gene: TRBV5-1
j_gene: TRBJ2-3
abundance: NA
d_gene: NA
CDR3aa: CASSFGERGPPDTQYF
CDR3nt: TGCGCCAGCAGCTTCGGGGAGAGGGGCCCCCCAGATACGCAGTATTTT

v_gene: TRBV9
j_gene: TRBJ2-1
abundance: NA
d_gene: NA
CDR3aa: CASTTGPISYNEQFF
CDR3nt: TGTGCCAGCACAACAGGACCGATCTCCTACAATGAGCAGTTCTTC

v_gene: TRBV7-2
j_gene: TRBJ2-3
abundance: NA
d_gene: NA
CDR3aa: CASSLAARVTDTQYF
CDR3nt: TGTGCCAGCAGCTTAGCGGCCAGGGTTACGGATACGCAGTATTTT

v_gene: TRBV19
j_gene: TRBJ1-3
abundance: NA
d_gene: TRBD1
CDR3aa: CASSIFGTAAGNTIYF
CDR3nt: TGTGCCAGTAGTATATTCGGGACAGCAGCTGGAAACACCATATATTTT

v_gene: TRBV11-2
j_gene: TRBJ2-6
abundance: NA
d_gene: NA
CDR3aa: CASSRLQGTGANVLTF
CDR3nt: TGTGCCAGCAGCCGCCTACAGGGTACTGGGGCCAACGTCCTGACTTTC

v_gene: TRBV7-9
j_gene: TRBJ2-5
abundance: NA
d_gene: TRBD2
CDR3aa: CASSLRGARGETQYF
CDR3nt: TGTGCCAGCAGCCTGCGGGGGGCGAGGGGAGAGACCCAGTACTTC